The rows below give T cell receptor beta chains drawn from one sample of a study of blood T cells in healthy people across ages. TCRdb reanalysed the 5' RACE reads using MiXCR and keeps one entry per CDR3 protein. Among about 1,500,000 distinct CDR3 sequences listed, 28% were seen once. The sequenced sample consisted of blood. Every receptor here comes from a woman between 25 and 40 years old in good health. Each CDR3 is given with its conserved first and last residue. Fields, in order: J gene, D gene, V gene, clone size, CDR3 length, CDR3 protein, CDR3 DNA. A D gene is named only where the DNA matches it firmly. Not all rows give a size; the values are once, few, many and, for expanded clones, a class.

>TRBJ2-1|.|TRBV12-3/TRBV12-4|.|12
CASSFFASEQFF
TGTGCCAGCAGCTTCTTCGCCAGTGAGCAGTTCTTC
>TRBJ2-2|TRBD1|TRBV12-3/TRBV12-4|once|16
CASTTTGRGQVGELFF
TGTGCCAGCACCACGACCGGCAGGGGGCAAGTCGGGGAGCTGTTTTTT
>TRBJ2-7|TRBD1|TRBV7-6|few|16
CASSLQPGQKFYEQYF
TGTGCCAGCAGCTTACAACCGGGACAGAAGTTCTACGAGCAGTACTTC
>TRBJ2-1|.|TRBV7-9|few|16
CASSTAIVWVGDEQFF
TGTGCCAGCAGCACGGCTATAGTGTGGGTCGGGGATGAGCAGTTCTTC
>TRBJ2-1|.|TRBV3-1|.|12
CASSDLVREQFF
TGTGCCAGCAGCGACCTGGTCCGTGAGCAGTTCTTC
>TRBJ2-5|TRBD1|TRBV19|many|15
CASSPGTGEKETQYF
TGTGCCAGTAGTCCCGGGACAGGAGAAAAAGAGACCCAGTACTTC
>TRBJ2-6|.|TRBV20-1|once|13
CGSSSPGANVLTF
TGCGGGTCATCATCGCCTGGGGCCAACGTCCTGACTTTC
>TRBJ1-2|TRBD1|TRBV20-1|many|12
CSANPGGDGYTF
TGCAGTGCTAACCCAGGGGGGGATGGCTACACCTTC
>TRBJ1-2|.|TRBV7-2|few|13
CASRHDRNYGYTF
TGTGCCAGCAGACACGACAGGAACTATGGCTACACCTTC
>TRBJ1-2|.|TRBV7-9|.|13
CASSPGNTGGYTF
TGTGCCAGCAGCCCGGGGAACACGGGGGGCTACACCTTC
>TRBJ2-3|.|TRBV10-3|.|11
CAISPSDTQYF
TGTGCCATCAGTCCATCAGATACGCAGTATTTT
>TRBJ2-1|.|TRBV28|.|15
CASSLRPPSTNEQFF
TGTGCCAGCAGCCTACGACCACCCAGCACGAATGAGCAGTTCTTC
>TRBJ2-1|TRBD1|TRBV24-1|few|15
CATSAGTGGDNEQFF
TGTGCCACCAGTGCCGGGACAGGTGGGGATAATGAGCAGTTCTTC
>TRBJ2-3|.|TRBV5-1|many|14
CASSRDFSTDTQYF
TGCGCCAGCTCCCGGGACTTCTCCACAGATACGCAGTATTTT
>TRBJ2-1|TRBD1|TRBV20-1|.|14
CSAPGRGPMDEQFF
TGCAGTGCTCCTGGCAGGGGGCCTATGGATGAGCAGTTCTTC
>TRBJ2-7|.|TRBV7-2|.|14
CASSSPHGSYEQYF
TGTGCCAGCAGCTCCCCCCACGGCTCCTACGAGCAGTACTTC
>TRBJ2-7|TRBD1|TRBV29-1|few|14
CSVTDRSAKYEQYF
TGCAGCGTTACGGACAGGTCTGCCAAGTACGAGCAGTACTTC
>TRBJ1-5|.|TRBV11-2|.|13
CASSLGDQQPQHF
TGTGCCAGCAGCTTGGGGGACCAACAGCCCCAGCATTTT
>TRBJ2-4|.|TRBV6-5|many|11
CASSRDQIQYF
TGTGCCAGCAGCCGGGATCAAATTCAGTACTTC
>TRBJ2-7|.|TRBV28|.|14
CASIGSVISTGQYF
TGTGCCAGCATTGGCTCAGTGATCAGTACCGGGCAGTACTTC
>TRBJ2-1|TRBD2|TRBV6-4|.|15
CASSDSQREGRGQFF
TGTGCCAGCAGTGACTCCCAGCGGGAGGGCCGAGGGCAGTTCTTC
>TRBJ1-5|TRBD1|TRBV4-1|few|17
CASSQGKGQALNQPQHF
TGCGCCAGCAGCCAAGGGAAGGGACAGGCCCTCAATCAGCCCCAGCATTTT
>TRBJ1-3|TRBD1|TRBV6-5|.|15
CASSLDRSYGNTIYF
TGTGCCAGCTCCCTGGACAGGAGCTATGGAAACACCATATATTTT
>TRBJ2-7|.|TRBV12-3/TRBV12-4|many|14
CASSLDGPAYEQYF
TGTGCCAGCAGTCTCGACGGACCCGCCTACGAGCAGTACTTC
>TRBJ1-1|.|TRBV25-1|.|13
CASSEDLGTEAFF
TGTGCCAGCAGTGAAGATCTGGGAACTGAAGCTTTCTTT
>TRBJ1-1|.|TRBV7-9|.|14
CASSSIGMGTEAFF
TGTGCCAGCAGCTCCATCGGAATGGGGACTGAAGCTTTCTTT
>TRBJ1-3|TRBD1|TRBV18|.|17
CASSPVGQGDSGNTIYF
TGTGCCAGCTCACCAGTGGGACAGGGTGACTCTGGAAACACCATATATTTT
>TRBJ2-2|.|TRBV5-5|few|14
CASSLVGKLGELFF
TGTGCCAGCAGCTTGGTCGGAAAGCTGGGGGAGCTGTTTTTT
>TRBJ1-5|.|TRBV11-2|few|13
CASSPDHNQPQHF
TGTGCCAGCAGCCCCGACCACAATCAGCCCCAGCATTTT
>TRBJ2-3|.|TRBV3-1|.|14
CASSLRRGVDTQYF
TGTGCCAGCAGCCTAAGACGGGGTGTAGATACGCAGTATTTT
>TRBJ1-1|TRBD1|TRBV6-6|.|12
CASRKQGSEAFF
TGTGCCAGCAGGAAACAGGGGTCTGAAGCTTTCTTT
>TRBJ2-1|TRBD2|TRBV7-2|.|13
CASSRAGRETQFF
TGTGCCAGCAGCCGAGCGGGACGGGAGACCCAGTTCTTC
>TRBJ2-1|TRBD2|TRBV7-2|.|15
CASRGTIQTYNEQFF
TGTGCCAGCAGGGGGACTATACAGACCTACAATGAGCAGTTCTTC
>TRBJ2-1|.|TRBV7-3|few|15
CASSLTPGVGNEQFF
TGTGCCAGCAGCTTAACGCCGGGGGTGGGTAATGAGCAGTTCTTC
>TRBJ2-4|TRBD1|TRBV6-6|many|16
CASKNSGTDLRNIQYF
TGTGCCAGCAAGAACTCCGGGACAGACTTACGGAACATTCAGTACTTC
>TRBJ1-2|.|TRBV3-1|.|14
CASSQDRGHYGYTF
TGTGCCAGCAGCCAAGATCGGGGGCACTATGGCTACACCTTC
>TRBJ2-7|TRBD1|TRBV5-1|few|13
CATRPGQSYEQYF
TGCGCCACTCGACCGGGACAGAGCTACGAGCAGTACTTC
>TRBJ2-7|.|TRBV10-3|.|14
CAINSGTGPYEQYF
TGTGCCATCAACTCCGGGACGGGCCCCTACGAGCAGTACTTC
>TRBJ2-5|TRBD1|TRBV12-3/TRBV12-4|few|14
CASSSTGKRETQYF
TGTGCCAGCAGTTCGACAGGGAAGCGAGAGACCCAGTACTTC
>TRBJ2-7|.|TRBV6-6|few|13
CASSYLNTYEQYF
TGTGCCAGCAGTTACCTAAACACCTACGAGCAGTACTTC
>TRBJ1-4|.|TRBV29-1|.|14
CSDTKGEGNEKLFF
TGCAGCGACACAAAAGGGGAGGGTAATGAAAAACTGTTTTTT